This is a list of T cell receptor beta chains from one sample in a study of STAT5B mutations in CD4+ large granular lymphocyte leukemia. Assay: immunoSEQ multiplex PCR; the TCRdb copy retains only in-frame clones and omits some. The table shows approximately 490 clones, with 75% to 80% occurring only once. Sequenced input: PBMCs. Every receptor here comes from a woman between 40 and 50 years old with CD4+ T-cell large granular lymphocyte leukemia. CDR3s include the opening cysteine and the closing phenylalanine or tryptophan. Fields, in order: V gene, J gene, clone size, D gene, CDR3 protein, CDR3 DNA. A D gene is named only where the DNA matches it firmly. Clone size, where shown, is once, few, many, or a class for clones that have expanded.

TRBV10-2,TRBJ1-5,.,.,CASSESSGGNQPQHF,TGCGCCAGCAGTGAGAGCTCGGGGGGGAATCAGCCCCAGCATTTT
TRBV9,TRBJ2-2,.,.,CASSVATYTGELFF,TGTGCCAGCAGCGTAGCTACCTACACCGGGGAGCTGTTTTTT
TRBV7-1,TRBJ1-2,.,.,CASSNEGKTYGYTF,TGTGCCAGCAGCAACGAGGGAAAGACCTATGGCTACACCTTC
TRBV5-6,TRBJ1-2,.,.,CASSPDFPGGYTF,TGTGCCAGCAGCCCGGACTTCCCGGGAGGCTACACCTTC
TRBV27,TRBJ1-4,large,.,CASRSYYSTEGEKLFF,TGTGCCAGCAGGTCATATTACTCGACCGAGGGTGAAAAACTGTTTTTT
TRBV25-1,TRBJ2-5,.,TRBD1,CASSAPTGGGETQYF,TGTGCCAGCAGTGCCCCGACAGGGGGCGGTGAGACCCAGTACTTC
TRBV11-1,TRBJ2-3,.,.,CASSLGGADHTQYF,TGTGCCAGCAGCTTGGGGGGGGCCGATCATACGCAGTATTTT
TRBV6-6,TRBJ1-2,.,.,CASSPWGVGYTF,TGTGCCAGCAGTCCCTGGGGGGTCGGCTACACCTTC
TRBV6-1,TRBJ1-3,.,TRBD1,CASSAGTGRNTIYF,TGTGCCAGCAGCGCCGGGACAGGGAGAAACACCATATATTTT
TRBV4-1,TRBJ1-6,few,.,CASSQSVFGDSPLHF,TGCGCCAGCAGCCAATCGGTATTTGGGGATTCACCCCTCCACTTT
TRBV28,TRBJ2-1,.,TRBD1,CASSEKGRQGGLNEQFF,TGTGCCAGCAGTGAGAAAGGGAGACAAGGGGGCCTCAATGAGCAGTTCTTC
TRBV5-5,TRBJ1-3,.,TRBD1,CASSLGTQGVYF,TGTGCCAGCAGCTTGGGTACTCAGGGGGTATATTTT
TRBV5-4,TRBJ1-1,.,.,CASTLLGLNTEAFF,TGTGCCAGCACCCTCCTGGGATTGAACACTGAAGCTTTCTTT
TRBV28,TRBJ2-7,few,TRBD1,CASSSPGQGSYEQYF,TGTGCCAGCAGTTCGCCGGGACAGGGCTCCTACGAGCAGTACTTC
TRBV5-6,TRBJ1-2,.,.,CASSLVLWDHGYTF,TGTGCCAGCAGCTTGGTCCTCTGGGATCATGGCTACACCTTC
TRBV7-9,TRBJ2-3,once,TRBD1,CASSLPLGDRLTDTQYF,TGTGCCAGCAGCTTACCTCTAGGGGACAGGCTCACAGATACGCAGTATTTT
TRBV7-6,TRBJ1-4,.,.,CASSLRNSPNEKLFF,TGTGCCAGCAGCCTACGGAATAGCCCTAATGAAAAACTGTTTTTT
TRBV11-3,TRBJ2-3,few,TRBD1,CASSPRQGATDTQYF,TGTGCCAGCAGCCCCCGACAGGGGGCTACAGATACGCAGTATTTT